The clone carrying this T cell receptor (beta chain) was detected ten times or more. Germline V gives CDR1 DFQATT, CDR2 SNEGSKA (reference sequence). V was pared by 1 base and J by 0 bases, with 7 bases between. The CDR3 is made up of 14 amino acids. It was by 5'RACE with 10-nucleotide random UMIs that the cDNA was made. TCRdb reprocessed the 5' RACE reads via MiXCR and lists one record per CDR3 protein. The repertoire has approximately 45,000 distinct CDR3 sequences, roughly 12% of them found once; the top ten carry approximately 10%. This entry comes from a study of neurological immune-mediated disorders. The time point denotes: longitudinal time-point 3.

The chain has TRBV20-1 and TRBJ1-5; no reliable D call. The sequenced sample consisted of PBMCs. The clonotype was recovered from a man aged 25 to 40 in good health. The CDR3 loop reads CSARVGYSNQPQHF. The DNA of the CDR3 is TGCAGTGCTAGAGTTGGTTATAGCAATCAGCCCCAGCATTTT.